One T cell receptor beta chain is described in this entry. Its antigen remains unknown. V lost 11 bases to trimming and J lost 3 bases; unmatched junction nucleotides: 7. CDR1 is SNHLY and CDR2 is FYNNEI in the germline V gene. This CDR3 has 14 amino acids. This entry is derived from a study of CD8+ T cells in alopecia areata. General study findings and limits: Lesional scalp displayed greater clonality than normal scalp, most notably in alopecia totalis/universalis. Significant decreases in scalp clonality and expanded CD8+ clones followed tofacitinib treatment.

RNA extraction was followed by reverse transcription into cDNA, which acted as the sequencing template. TCRdb's table, derived via immunoSEQ multiplex PCR, lists solely in-frame clones and lacks some. The table includes 95,000 to 110,000 clones, 65% to 85% detected once. The treatment: oral pan-JAK inhibitor, 5-10 mg twice daily. The chain uses TRBV2 and TRBJ2-3; 11 bases agree with TRBD2. The specimen comprised CD8+ T cells sorted from blood, sampled at week 24, from a patient treated with tofacitinib. The sequence came from a human donor with alopecia areata. The CDR3 DNA reads TGTGCCGCTACCGGGACTAGCGGAACAGATACGCAGTATTTT. Encoded protein: CAATGTSGTDTQYF. Complete variable domain (other parts from reference TRBV2 and TRBJ2-3): EPEVTQTPSHQVTQMGQEVILRCVPISNHLYFYWYRQILGQKVEFLVSFYNNEISEKSEIFDDQFSVERPDGSNFTLKIRSTKLEDSAMYFCAATGTSGTDTQYFGPGTRLTVL.